This T cell receptor beta chain was captured in a study of blood T cell repertoires in COVID-19. Background on the study: Samples representing acute and convalescent COVID-19 were sourced from the United States, Italy and Spain. In each case, the material was cDNA or gDNA derived from T cells, B-cell-depleted T cells, or PBMCs.

V lost 0 bases to trimming and J lost 3 bases, with 9 bases between them. The length of the CDR3 is 15 residues. Germline values: CDR1 MGHRA, CDR2 YSYEKL. This clone was seen many times. Authors' data handling: It was from reference gene primer amplification that nucleated cell counts were estimated. Generated by immunoSEQ multiplex PCR, the TCRdb table keeps only in-frame clones and is missing some. V, J and clone size reflect that table, while D and trimming were determined from the DNA. The sample lists around 250,000 clones, 82% occurring once. Sample: peripheral blood. The sequence derives from a woman aged 18 to 35 with acute or convalescent COVID-19. This chain uses TRBV4-1 with TRBJ1-5; TRBD1 might be the D (5 bases). The CDR3 DNA reads as TGCGCCAGCAGCCAAGATTCCAGGGTCAATCAGCCCCAGCATTTT. As protein: CASSQDSRVNQPQHF.